These 21 T cell receptor beta chains share one sample of origin, sequenced in a study of T cells after yellow fever vaccination. Each CDR3 protein is one row after TCRdb ran MiXCR on the 5' RACE reads. The sample has roughly 96,000 distinct CDR3 sequences, almost 9% seen once. The source was CD8+ T cells not binding an NS4B(214-222) dextramer, sorted from PBMCs, collected more than 13 days after the first yellow fever vaccination. These receptors all come from a man in his late teens or twenties who received the YFV17D yellow fever vaccine.

This clonotype has ten or more counts. This chain uses TRBV20-1 with TRBJ2-7, with TRBD1 matching over 9 bases. J gave up 3 bases and V 3 bases, and 0 bases lay outside the gene matches. There are 12 residues in the CDR3. Per germline, CDR1 DFQATT and CDR2 SNEGSKA (reference sequence). Here the CDR3 reads CSARGQGYEQYV. CDR3 nucleotide sequence: TGCAGTGCTAGGGGACAGGGCTACGAGCAGTACGTC.

This clonotype came up a few times. The chain recombines TRBV7-9 with TRBJ1-2; D is uncertain. In germline, CDR1 is SEHNR, CDR2 FQNEAQ (reference sequence). V was shortened by 2 bases and J by 4 bases, with 14 bases between the two germline ends. The CDR3 contains 15 residues. The CDR3 nucleotides are TGTGCCAGCAGCTTATCTTCAGACCAGAGCTATGGCTACACCTTC. Protein: CASSLSSDQSYGYTF.

The chain is built from TRBV6-5 and TRBJ1-5; D unresolved. Trimming removed 8 bases at V and 9 bases at J, with 11 bases between. From germline, CDR1 is MNHEY and CDR2 SVGAGI. The CDR3 runs 11 residues. The CDR3 protein is CASGVVGPQHF. The CDR3 DNA sequence: TGTGCCAGCGGGGTCGTGGGGCCCCAGCATTTT.

The genes are TRBV15 and TRBJ2-5; weak D call: TRBD1 (6 bases). The ends were cut back, 0 bases at V and 4 bases at J, with 9 bases in the middle. The CDR3 contains 14 residues. Germline-derived CDR1 and CDR2 are LNHNV and YYDKDF (reference sequence). This CDR3 reads CATSRDTGSETQYF. The CDR3 region has the DNA TGTGCCACCAGCAGAGATACAGGGTCAGAGACCCAGTACTTC.

The table lists this clonotype with a few counts. V usage is TRBV6-1 and J usage is TRBJ2-7; D not certain. The CDR3 covers 14 residues. CDR1 and CDR2 (germline): MNHNS, SASEGT. Trimming left V 8 bases short and J 5 bases short, with 19 bases between. CDR3 sequence reads: CASGLVDSPDEQYF. For the CDR3, the DNA is TGTGCCAGCGGCCTGGTTGACTCTCCTGACGAGCAGTACTTC.

In this sample, this clonotype turned up many times. In nucleotides, the CDR3 is TGTGCCAGCAGCAACAGGGGCACAGATACGCAGTATTTT. Translated: CASSNRGTDTQYF. The J gene is TRBJ2-3, the V gene TRBV6-4; a weak D match, TRBD1 (6 bases). Trimming shortened V by 6 bases and J by 1 base, and 8 bases separated the two germline ends. Germline V CDR1 and CDR2: MRHNA, SNTAGT. CDR3 length: 13 amino acids.

This clonotype was recorded a few times. The chain combines TRBV4-1 with TRBJ2-7, with no clear D. This CDR3 is built from 14 residues. Germline assignment: CDR1 MGHRA and CDR2 YSYEKL. V was clipped by 3 bases and J by 5 bases, with 14 bases between them. DNA of the CDR3: TGCGCCAGCAGCCAGGAAGACAATTCGGACGAGCAGTACGTC. It is translated as CASSQEDNSDEQYV.

This clonotype occurred a few times. The chain employs TRBV20-1 and TRBJ2-4; 8 nucleotides align to TRBD1. Germline V lookup: CDR1 DFQATT, CDR2 SNEGSKA (reference sequence). Germline trimming cut 6 bases from V and 0 bases from J; bases unmatched to any gene: 7. CDR3 size: 15 residues. The CDR3 spells CSAATGELAKNIQYF. CDR3 bases: TGCAGTGCCGCGACAGGGGAATTAGCCAAAAACATTCAGTACTTC.

This clonotype was found a few times. The CDR3 DNA is TGTGCCAGCAGCTCCGAGAGGGTCTACGAGCAGTACTTC. Protein: CASSSERVYEQYF. The V call is TRBV11-2, the J call TRBJ2-7; D is possibly TRBD2 (5 bases). CDR1 and CDR2 (germline): SGHAT, FQNNGV. Trimming cost V 4 bases and J 3 bases, with 10 bases left between them. The CDR3 extends over 13 amino acids.

This clonotype was counted a few times. The chain carries TRBV6-2 or TRBV6-3 and TRBJ2-3; D possibly corresponds to TRBD2 (5 bases). The CDR3 has 13 amino acids. Per germline, CDR1 MNHEY and CDR2 SVGEGT. Trimming stripped 5 bases from V and 6 bases from J, with 12 bases between. The CDR3 sequence: CASSRLFSDTQYF. The CDR3 region has the DNA TGTGCCAGCAGTCGACTATTTTCGGATACGCAGTATTTT.

This clonotype was recorded a few times. The J gene is TRBJ1-1, the V gene TRBV5-1; D call uncertain. The ends were cut back, 3 bases at V and 0 bases at J, with 15 bases in the middle. Germline CDR1 is SGHRS and CDR2 is YFSETQ. This CDR3 contains 16 residues. The CDR3 region is CASSSGRRQMNTEAFF. For the CDR3, the DNA is TGCGCCAGCAGCTCCGGCCGGCGGCAGATGAACACTGAAGCTTTCTTT.

This clonotype was seen a handful of times. This chain links TRBV7-3 with TRBJ2-7; 8 nucleotides agree with TRBD2. Germline-derived CDR1 and CDR2 are SGHTA and FQGTGA. Trimming at V came to 3 bases and at J to 5 bases, leaving 3 bases not matched to a gene. The CDR3 runs to 13 residues. The CDR3 here is CASSFERGHEQYV. The DNA for the CDR3 is TGTGCCAGCAGCTTCGAGCGGGGGCACGAGCAGTACGTC.

This clonotype was counted between two and nine times. The rearrangement links TRBV4-2 to TRBJ2-5, with 14 bases fitting TRBD2. The CDR3 consists of 18 residues. CDR1 is LGHNA and CDR2 is YNFKEQ in the germline V gene. Trimming cost V 3 bases and J 7 bases; bases outside gene matches: 13. The chain's CDR3 is CASSQATGTSGSGGTQYF. Written as DNA, the CDR3 is TGTGCCAGCAGCCAGGCAACCGGGACTAGCGGGAGTGGGGGGACCCAGTACTTC.

On this clonotype itself: Germline and junction disagree at one end, which may indicate a read error. The chain recombines TRBV12-3 or TRBV12-4 with TRBJ2-1; 8 bases are a match to TRBD2. The CDR3 covers 14 residues. In DNA, the CDR3 is TGTGCCAGCAGTCTAGCGGGTCCGAGTGGTGAGCAGTTCTTC. This codes for CASSLAGPSGEQFF.

This clonotype was seen at least ten times. The rearrangement joins TRBV27 to TRBJ2-1; TRBD1 matches at 9 bases. The CDR3 consists of 15 residues. The V gene's germline CDR1 is MNHEY and CDR2 SMNVEV (reference sequence). V shed 6 bases, J shed 5 bases, and the junction held 8 bases outside the gene matches. DNA of the CDR3: TGTGCCAGCAGGGACCGGGACAGGGTAGACAATGAGCAGTTCTTC. The encoded protein is CASRDRDRVDNEQFF.

This clonotype occurred a few times. The chain links TRBV5-1 to TRBJ1-1, with D hard to call. The germline V gene has CDR1 SGHRS and CDR2 YFSETQ. V lost 0 bases, J lost 9 bases, and 12 bases lay in between. This CDR3 has 13 amino acids. Here the CDR3 reads CASSLEPGFQAFF. CDR3 bases: TGCGCCAGCAGCTTGGAACCCGGATTCCAAGCTTTCTTT.

This chain links TRBV20-1 with TRBJ2-7, with a weak D call TRBD1 (5 bases). CDR1 DFQATT and CDR2 SNEGSKA come from the germline V gene (reference sequence). V lost 2 bases and J 4 bases, leaving 9 bases between the germline ends. The CDR3 length is 12 residues. CDR3 sequence: CSARQGSYEQYV. In DNA form, the CDR3 reads TGCAGTGCTAGACAGGGATCGTACGAGCAGTACGTC.

The chain has TRBV12-3 or TRBV12-4 and TRBJ1-2, with D maybe TRBD1 (5 bases). Deletions cut 4 bases from V and 4 bases from J, with 16 bases between. The CDR3 has 15 residues. The DNA of the CDR3 is TGTGCCAGCAGTTGGGGCTTGGTTTCTAGCTATGGCTACACCTTC. Its translation is CASSWGLVSSYGYTF.

This chain uses TRBV4-3 with TRBJ2-3, with D perhaps given as TRBD1 or TRBD2 (5 bases each). The germline V gene has CDR1 LGHNA and CDR2 YSLEER. The CDR3 covers 19 residues. V was shortened by 0 bases and J by 6 bases, with 25 bases between the two germline ends. The DNA of the CDR3 is TGCGCCAGCAGCCAAGATACGGGAACGGGGCTTAAAGAGGTCGATACGCAGTATTTT. Its protein product is CASSQDTGTGLKEVDTQYF.

This chain uses TRBV7-6 with TRBJ2-1, with D possibly TRBD2 on 6 matching bases. The CDR3 length is 14 residues. Germline lookup yields CDR1 SGHVS and CDR2 FNYEAQ. Trimming left V 2 bases short and J 9 bases short, with 14 bases between. In DNA form, the CDR3 reads TGTGCCAGCAGCTTATTGACCAGTAGCGGTGAGCAGTTCTTC. The encoded protein is CASSLLTSSGEQFF.

This clonotype came up a few times. The V and J genes are TRBV6-4 and TRBJ1-1; D gene ambiguous. The CDR3 is 15 residues long. Germline assignment: CDR1 MRHNA and CDR2 SNTAGT. V lost 9 bases and J lost 0, with 17 bases in between. The CDR3 nucleotides are TGTGCCAGTACGGAAGAGGCTAAATTGAACACTGAAGCTTTCTTT. Amino acids: CASTEEAKLNTEAFF.